This T cell receptor beta chain was sequenced for a study of Ad26.COV2.S vaccination and SARS-CoV-2 variants (dated by TCRdb to about 2021). In terms of the full investigation: Vaccine-arm donors came from COV1001, a multicentre, randomized, double-blind, placebo-controlled phase I-IIa trial of Ad26.COV2.S in healthy adults. Ad26.COV2.S was given intramuscularly at 5x10^10 or 1x10^11 viral particles, as a single shot or as two shots 56 days apart. TCRbeta repertoire sequencing served as the tool for gauging how specific and how broad the SARS-CoV-2-reactive T cell receptors were following Ad26.COV2.S vaccination. A total of roughly 32 samples were included in the TCR-sequenced set, comprising around 19 Ad26.COV2.S vaccine recipients, 5 placebo recipients and 8 SARS-CoV-2 convalescent individuals. Trial participants were randomized into five groups of five: low-dose or high-dose Ad26.COV2.S given once or twice, or placebo on both occasions. Investigators remained blinded to trial group allocation during experiments and outcome assessment. Overall study outcomes, separate from this receptor: It was noted by the authors that total T cell responses may have been underestimated by the TCR breadth and depth analyses. After vaccination, substantial breadth of spike-specific CD8+ and CD4+ T cell responses was reported. Vaccine and placebo recipients had similar non-spike TCR breadth, a finding consistent with the vaccine containing only spike. Comparing responses between vaccine doses or regimens was not something the study was powered to do. Higher spike-specific TCR breadth was observed in Ad26.COV2.S recipients than in placebo recipients (P = 0.0014).

In this sample, this clone turned up once. Its antigen remains unidentified. No base quality information exists; no much larger clone differs at one position. Deletion took 0 bases off V and 7 bases off J, with a span of 20 bases between the germline ends. The CDR3 has 17 amino acids, counting the end cysteine and phenylalanine. Left in the record is the CDR3 DNA by itself, 51 bases read in frame from the first base. CDR1 is given as SGHDT and CDR2 as YYEEEE, both from the germline V gene. The immunoSEQ Assay was used to sequence TCRbeta CDR3 regions. After extraction, genomic DNA underwent amplification by bias-controlled multiplex PCR, followed by high-throughput sequencing. Concerning the study's data processing: To quantify the absolute abundance of each unique TCRbeta CDR3 region, sequences were collapsed and filtered. T cell fraction was estimated by normalizing TCRbeta template counts to usable DNA, with usable DNA measured through amplification of reference genes found in all nucleated cells. Repertoire TCRs were annotated as SARS-CoV-2-specific by exact matching of V gene, CDR3 amino acid sequence and J gene to a known reactive TCR set. The reference SARS-CoV-2 TCR set came from MIRA and was filtered for enrichment in COVID-19-positive ImmuneCODE repertoires, removing public or cross-reactive TCRs. Using the MIRA antigens, annotated TCRs were further analysed by specific ORF or by position within an ORF. Depth was the summed frequency of annotated unique rearrangements, while breadth was defined as annotated unique rearrangements over total unique productive rearrangements. Group comparisons of TCR breadth used two-sided Wilcoxon rank-sum tests. TCRdb's version of the immuneACCESS table is confined to in-frame rearrangements and falls short of the full clone set. An unresolved V gene accounts for under half of the shortfall where checked; the remainder is of unknown origin. The V and J calls and clone size were taken over from that table, and D and trimming were inferred from the DNA. The table for this sample lists about 400,000 clones; roughly 90% of them were counted only once. In total, the top ten clones hold 3.6% of the sample.

The treatment or condition label on this specimen signifies: 15 to 20 received Ad26.COV2.S at low or high dose, single or two shots; 5 received placebo; per-sample allocation not given. Repertoires of vaccine and placebo recipients were sequenced from samples collected on day 63 after the first injection. Between 29 July and 7 August 2020, Cohort 1b enrolled some 25 adults aged 18-55 years at one site in Boston, USA. Ad26.COV2.S was a replication-incompetent adenovirus type 26 vector that expressed a prefusion-stabilized SARS-CoV-2 spike protein derived from the original Wuhan strain. The sequence links TRBV5-6 to TRBJ1-5, with TRBD1 perhaps the D gene, on 6 matching bases. The receptor was isolated from a person between 18 and 59 years old who received the Ad26.COV2.S COVID-19 vaccine or a placebo. Sequenced material: peripheral blood, taken in a trial of Ad26.COV2.S vaccine versus placebo. DNA sequence: TGTGCCAGCAGCTTGGCCGCGGGGGGCCTTTGGGAGCAGCCCCAGCATTTT. Its product reads: CASSLAAGGLWEQPQHF.